This T cell receptor beta chain was found in a study of shared clonotypes between healthy human individuals. Study conclusions and caveats: The study found roughly 5% of naive CD4 clonotypes shared across a handful of donors.

CDR1 is LNHDA and CDR2 is SQIVND in the germline V gene (reference sequence). The CDR3 is 15 residues long. V shed 2 bases and J shed 5 bases, with 15 bases lying between them. It was at deep level that the assay was run. In the source study's methods: Filtering differed for immunoSEQ, which gave only junction sequences without quality scores. Only in-frame clones appear in the TCRdb table, and some are missing; sequencing was by immunoSEQ multiplex PCR. V and J calls and clone size are given by that table; D and trimming were obtained from the DNA. The top ten hold about 1.6% of the sample, which has around 1.9 million clones, about 93% seen once. Concerning this clone: Antigen: not known.

CD45RO-negative CD8 cells positively selected for CCR7 made up the naive population, which excluded terminally differentiated effector memory CD45RA+ cells. The receptor was derived from a man between 18 and 35 years old in good health. Some clones in this sample may be carry-over from other donors' samples. The material sequenced was naive CD8+ T cells from PBMCs. The chain is built from TRBV19 and TRBJ1-1; D possibly corresponds to TRBD1 (5 bases). CDR3 in amino acids: CASSINPSGTTEAFF. For the CDR3, the DNA is TGTGCCAGTAGTATAAATCCCTCAGGGACGACTGAAGCTTTCTTT. Using reference TRBV19 and TRBJ1-1 for the parts outside the CDR3, the full variable domain is DGGITQSPKYLFRKEGQNVTLSCEQNLNHDAMYWYRQDPGQGLRLIYYSQIVNDFQKGDIAEGYSVSREKKESFPLTVTSAQKNPTAFYLCASSINPSGTTEAFFGQGTRLTVV.